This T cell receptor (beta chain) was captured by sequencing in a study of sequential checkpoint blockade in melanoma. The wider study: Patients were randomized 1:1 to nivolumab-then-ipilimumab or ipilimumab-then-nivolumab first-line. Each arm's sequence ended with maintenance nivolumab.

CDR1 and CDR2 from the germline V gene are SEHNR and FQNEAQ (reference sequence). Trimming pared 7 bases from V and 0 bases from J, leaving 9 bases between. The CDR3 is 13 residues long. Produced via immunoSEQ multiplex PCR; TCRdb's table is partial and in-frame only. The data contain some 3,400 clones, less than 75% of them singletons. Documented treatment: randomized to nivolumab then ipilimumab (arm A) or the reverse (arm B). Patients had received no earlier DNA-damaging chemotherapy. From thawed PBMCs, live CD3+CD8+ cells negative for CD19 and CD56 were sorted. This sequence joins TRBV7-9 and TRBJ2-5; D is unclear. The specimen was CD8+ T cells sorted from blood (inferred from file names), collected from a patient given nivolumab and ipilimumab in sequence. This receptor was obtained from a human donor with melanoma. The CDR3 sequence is CASILQNQETQYF. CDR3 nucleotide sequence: TGTGCCAGCATTCTACAGAACCAAGAGACCCAGTACTTC. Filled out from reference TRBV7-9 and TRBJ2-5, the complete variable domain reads DTGVSQNPRHKITKRGQNVTFRCDPISEHNRLYWYRQTLGQGPEFLTYFQNEAQLEKSRLLSDRFSAERPKGSFSTLEIQRTEQGDSAMYLCASILQNQETQYFGPGTRLLVL.